Below are 16 T cell receptor beta chains sequenced from a single sample in a study of T-cell reconstitution after alpha-beta-depleted transplantation in children. The TCRbeta library incorporated unique molecular identifiers. MiXCR, run by TCRdb on the PCR reads, gives a single entry per CDR3 protein. The table includes 450,000 to 500,000 distinct CDR3 sequences, roughly an eighth detected once. The sequencing here drew on PBMCs from the stem cell graft donor, taken from the stem cell graft. The receptor source for this set is a human donor who donated a stem cell graft to a child with combined immunodeficiency.

The sample holds a few counts of this clonotype. J is TRBJ2-1 and V is TRBV10-3; the D is unclear. In germline, CDR1 is ENHRY, CDR2 SYGVKD. The CDR3 runs 21 residues. Trimming took 7 bases from V and 7 from J, leaving 38 bases between them. The CDR3 DNA reads as TGTGCCATCACTGAAGTATGGGCTACCCTCGACGAGTTAAAGGCAAGGAATGAGCAGTTCTTC. Translation: CAITEVWATLDELKARNEQFF.

The sample holds a few counts of this clonotype. Given a much more abundant clone one base away, this may be a read error. V is TRBV12-3 or TRBV12-4 and J is TRBJ1-5; D possibly corresponds to TRBD1 (5 bases). Trimming stripped 1 base from V and 3 bases from J, with 7 bases between. This CDR3 is built from 14 residues. The CDR3 loop reads CASSLGGDNQPQHF. The CDR3 DNA reads as TGTGCCAGCAGTTTAGGGGGGGACAATCAGCCCCAGCATTTT.

The V call is TRBV9, the J call TRBJ2-7, with TRBD2 as a possible D gene (6 bases). Per the germline V gene, CDR1 is SGDLS and CDR2 is YYNGEE. This CDR3 region has 13 residues. The V end lost 0 bases, the J end lost 6 bases, and 10 bases lay between the germline ends. CDR3 in DNA: TGTGCCAGCAGCGTAGGGGGAGGCGGCGAGCAGTACTTC. Translating it yields CASSVGGGGEQYF.

As regards this clonotype: The junction shows a germline mismatch at one end, possibly a read error. V gene TRBV7-9 combines with J gene TRBJ2-2, with 10 bases matching TRBD2. This CDR3 region has 14 residues. Germline V gene sequence: CDR1 SEHNR, CDR2 FQNEAQ (reference sequence). The CDR3 spells CASSIAGGTGELFF. CDR3 DNA: TGTGCCAGCAGCATAGCGGGAGGTACCGGGGAGCTGTTTTTT.

This rearrangement joins TRBV27 to TRBJ2-7; TRBD2 matches at 12 bases. Losses at the gene ends were 4 bases for V and 4 bases for J; bases not matched to a gene: 5. This CDR3 is 15 amino acids long. Per germline, CDR1 MNHEY and CDR2 SMNVEV (reference sequence). The CDR3 is CASSSSLAGGYEQYF. Here the CDR3 DNA reads TGTGCCAGCAGTTCGTCCCTAGCGGGAGGGTACGAGCAGTACTTC.

This clonotype was detected a few times. The chain uses TRBV12-3 or TRBV12-4 and TRBJ2-5; D possibly corresponds to TRBD2 (6 bases). V was pared by 5 bases and J by 2 bases, with 9 bases between. This CDR3 has 13 residues. CDR3 region: CASSVLAQETQYF. The CDR3 region has the DNA TGTGCCAGCAGTGTTCTAGCGCAAGAGACCCAGTACTTC.

The V call is TRBV2, the J call TRBJ1-1, with 8 nucleotides matching TRBD1. V lost 6 bases and J lost 4; bases outside the gene matches: 13. CDR3 length equals 16 residues. In germline, CDR1 is SNHLY, CDR2 FYNNEI. For the CDR3, the DNA is TGTGCCAGCAGGGCCGGACAGGGTTTAGGCGGCACTGAAGCTTTCTTT. This codes for CASRAGQGLGGTEAFF.

In this sample, this clonotype turned up a few times. The chain uses TRBV6-2 or TRBV6-3 and TRBJ2-7; D remains unclear. Per the germline V gene, CDR1 is MNHEY and CDR2 is SVGEGT. CDR3 length: 14 amino acids. V was clipped by 2 bases and J by 1 base, with 9 bases between them. The CDR3 protein is CASSYGVFSYEQYF. CDR3 DNA sequence: TGTGCCAGCAGTTACGGGGTGTTTTCCTACGAGCAGTACTTC.

This clonotype was observed a handful of times. CDR3 loop: CSARDQTGETEAFF. The CDR3 region has the DNA TGCAGTGCTAGAGACCAGACAGGGGAGACTGAAGCTTTCTTT. The V gene is TRBV20-1, the J gene TRBJ1-1; TRBD1 matches at 8 bases. The germline CDR1 and CDR2 sequences are DFQATT and SNEGSKA (reference sequence). The CDR3 has 14 residues. V was pared by 0 bases and J by 5 bases, with 5 bases of the junction left unmatched.

The gene calls are TRBV7-3 and TRBJ2-1; 8 bases line up with TRBD2. Germline V gene data show CDR1 as SGHTA and CDR2 as FQGTGA. After removal of 5 bases from V and 5 bases from J, the junction contained 17 bases not matched to a gene. This CDR3 contains 18 residues. CDR3 in amino acids: CASSPFLGASGPNNEQFF. CDR3 coding DNA: TGTGCCAGCAGCCCTTTTTTAGGGGCTAGCGGGCCTAACAATGAGCAGTTCTTC.

The CDR3 bases are TGTGCCAGCAGTTTATCGTTCCGACGAGGGACCCAGTACTTC. Translation gives CASSLSFRRGTQYF. The chain uses TRBV27 and TRBJ2-5; D gene unclear. V was shortened by 0 bases and J by 7 bases, with 12 bases between the two germline ends. The CDR3 length is 14 residues. Germline V CDR1 and CDR2: MNHEY, SMNVEV (reference sequence).

The chain couples TRBV12-3 or TRBV12-4 to TRBJ2-3; TRBD2 aligns across 15 bases. With V trimmed by 4 bases and J by 0 bases, 8 bases remained unmatched. CDR3 length equals 19 residues. CDR3 sequence: CASSSGLAGGASSTDTQYF. For the CDR3, the DNA is TGTGCCAGCAGTTCGGGACTAGCGGGAGGCGCATCGAGCACAGATACGCAGTATTTT.

This clonotype was detected only a few times. The chain is built from TRBV7-9 and TRBJ2-4; 7 bases line up with TRBD1. CDR3 length: 13 residues. Germline CDR1 is SEHNR and CDR2 is FQNEAQ (reference sequence). V shed 1 base and J 15 bases; nucleotides not matched to a gene: 9. Here the CDR3 DNA reads TGTGCCAGCAGCTTAGAGACAGGGAGCCTCTGGTACTTC. Amino acids: CASSLETGSLWYF.

This sequence joins TRBV20-1 and TRBJ2-1; the D is unclear. The CDR3 has 15 amino acids. Trimming shortened V by 6 bases and J by 0 bases, and 15 bases separated the two germline ends. The germline gives CDR1 DFQATT, CDR2 SNEGSKA (reference sequence). The CDR3 DNA is TGCAGTGCCGCCCGTGGGCGAAGCTCCTACAATGAGCAGTTCTTC. It yields the protein CSAARGRSSYNEQFF.

This clonotype was seen many times. The chain employs TRBV2 and TRBJ1-6; D uncertain. Germline assignment: CDR1 SNHLY and CDR2 FYNNEI. There are 16 residues in the CDR3. V was trimmed by 4 bases and J by 5 bases, leaving 15 bases between them. The CDR3, as DNA: TGTGCCAGCAGTGGTTCAGGTGATGGTGATAATTCACCCCTCCACTTT. Translated: CASSGSGDGDNSPLHF.

This clonotype was seen only a few times. The chain recombines TRBV21-1 with TRBJ1-5. TRBV21-1 is a known pseudogene. This CDR3 spans 16 amino acids. CDR3 sequence reads: CASINQPGHSNQPQHF. In DNA, the CDR3 is TGTGCCAGCATCAACCAGCCTGGGCACAGCAATCAGCCCCAGCATTTT.